These 19 T cell receptor beta chains share one sample of origin, sequenced in a study of blood T cell repertoires in COVID-19. Here immunoSEQ multiplex PCR was the method, and the copy in TCRdb shows in-frame clones only, minus some. The table has about 280,000 clones, around 82% seen once. Sample: peripheral blood. All receptors come from a woman aged 45-65 years who had recovered from COVID-19.

The chain recombines TRBV27 with TRBJ1-1; D remains unclear. The V gene's germline CDR1 is MNHEY and CDR2 SMNVEV (reference sequence). The germline V and J ends were trimmed by 5 bases and 4 bases, with 11 bases remaining between them. The CDR3 length is 13 residues. CDR3 DNA: TGTGCCAGCAGTGAGCGCTCCTCCACTGAAGCTTTCTTT. Protein product: CASSERSSTEAFF.

The rearrangement joins TRBV6-6 to TRBJ2-1; 11 nucleotides agree with TRBD2. The V gene's germline CDR1 is MNHNY and CDR2 SVGAGI (reference sequence). The CDR3 loop spans 15 amino acids. Losses at the gene ends were 5 bases for V and 4 bases for J; bases not matched to a gene: 4. The CDR3 sequence: CASSTGTSGYNEQFF. DNA of the CDR3: TGTGCCAGCAGTACCGGGACTAGCGGTTACAATGAGCAGTTCTTC.

This clone was picked up one time. The chain recombines TRBV4-2 with TRBJ2-1, with TRBD2 matching over 9 bases. Germline V CDR1 and CDR2: LGHNA, YNFKEQ. CDR3 size: 16 residues. V lost 1 base to trimming and J lost 3 bases; unmatched junction nucleotides: 4. CDR3 sequence: CASSQGAGGVYNEQFF. As DNA, the CDR3 is TGTGCCAGCAGCCAAGGAGCGGGGGGTGTCTACAATGAGCAGTTCTTC.

V usage is TRBV6-5 and J usage is TRBJ2-7, with TRBD1 matching over 8 bases. The V gene's germline CDR1 is MNHEY and CDR2 SVGAGI. J was trimmed by 2 bases and V by 6 bases; bases with no gene match: 6. This CDR3 contains 14 residues. Here the CDR3 DNA reads TGTGCCAGCAGGCCCGGGACAGGCCCCTACGAGCAGTACTTC. Its translation: CASRPGTGPYEQYF.

The rearrangement joins TRBV27 to TRBJ2-7, with D tentatively TRBD1 (5 bases). The V end was cut by 8 bases, the J end by 4 bases, with 12 bases between. The CDR3 totals 12 residues. Germline V gives CDR1 MNHEY, CDR2 SMNVEV (reference sequence). In DNA, the CDR3 is TGTGCCAGCTTAGGGGATTCATACGAGCAGTACTTC. Its protein product is CASLGDSYEQYF.

The chain couples TRBV11-2 to TRBJ2-7; 7 bases are a match to TRBD2. V lost 5 bases, J lost 9 bases, and 13 bases stayed unmatched. Germline loops: CDR1 SGHAT, CDR2 FQNNGV. This CDR3 has 14 amino acids. The CDR3 protein is CASSPDAGGGVQYF. The CDR3 DNA reads TGTGCCAGCAGCCCCGATGCCGGTGGGGGGGTGCAGTACTTC.

The V and J genes are TRBV7-2 and TRBJ2-7, with D tentatively TRBD2 (6 bases). Trimming shortened V by 5 bases and J by 2 bases, and 13 bases separated the two germline ends. This CDR3 has 14 amino acids. The germline V gene encodes CDR1 SGHTA and CDR2 FQGNSA. CDR3 DNA sequence: TGTGCCAGCAGCCCAGGAGGGACGGCCTACGAGCAGTACTTC. Amino acid sequence: CASSPGGTAYEQYF.

This chain connects TRBV7-2 to TRBJ2-1, with 14 positions matching TRBD2. The trim removed 5 bases at V and 7 bases at J, leaving 4 bases unmatched. CDR3 length equals 15 residues. CDR1 and CDR2 (germline): SGHTA, FQGNSA. In DNA form, the CDR3 reads TGTGCCAGCAGCCCCGGGACTAGCGGGAGTAATGAGCAGTTCTTC. It specifies CASSPGTSGSNEQFF.

This chain uses TRBV2 with TRBJ2-2, with 10 bases lining up with TRBD1. The CDR3 has 15 amino acids. CDR1 and CDR2 (germline): SNHLY, FYNNEI. V was clipped by 4 bases and J by 4 bases; unmatched bases: 3. CDR3 protein: CASSGQGAVTGELFF. CDR3 coding DNA: TGTGCCAGCAGTGGACAGGGGGCGGTCACCGGGGAGCTGTTTTTT.

The gene calls are TRBV19 and TRBJ2-2; no clear D. From germline, CDR1 is LNHDA and CDR2 SQIVND (reference sequence). V was shortened by 6 bases and J by 0 bases, with 8 bases between the two germline ends. The CDR3 length is 14 residues. CDR3 loop: CASSARANTGELFF. CDR3 coding DNA: TGTGCCAGTAGCGCCCGGGCGAACACCGGGGAGCTGTTTTTT.

This chain uses TRBV12-5 with TRBJ2-3, with D possibly being TRBD1 (6 bases). Trimming cost V 7 bases and J 3 bases, with 11 bases left between them. The CDR3 covers 13 residues. Germline V lookup: CDR1 LGHNT, CDR2 FRNRAP. The CDR3 region is CASAPDRTDTQYF. The CDR3, as DNA: TGTGCTAGTGCCCCGGACAGAACAGATACGCAGTATTTT.

This chain connects TRBV9 to TRBJ2-1; D is possibly TRBD2 (5 bases). Trimming left V 0 bases short and J 3 bases short, with 16 bases between. Germline V gives CDR1 SGDLS, CDR2 YYNGEE. CDR3 length: 17 amino acids. The CDR3 spells CASSVGGPAEYYNEQFF. DNA for the CDR3: TGTGCCAGCAGCGTAGGTGGTCCAGCGGAATACTACAATGAGCAGTTCTTC.

The J gene is TRBJ2-7, the V gene TRBV6-2 or TRBV6-3, with D hard to call. Between the trimmed V and J ends, which lost 2 bases and 3 bases, there was a span of 17 bases. This CDR3 has 16 amino acids. The germline V gene has CDR1 MNHEY and CDR2 SVGEGT. DNA of the CDR3: TGTGCCAGCAGTTACAGCCGCGGCCGTACCCTCTACGAGCAGTACTTC. Translation: CASSYSRGRTLYEQYF.

The V and J genes are TRBV7-9 and TRBJ2-2; possibly TRBD2 for D (5 bases). The CDR3 is 12 amino acids. The germline V gene encodes CDR1 SEHNR and CDR2 FQNEAQ (reference sequence). V was clipped by 7 bases and J by 6 bases, with 9 bases between them. The chain's CDR3 is CASTLGAGELFF. The CDR3 nucleotides are TGTGCCAGCACCTTGGGAGCCGGGGAGCTGTTTTTT.

V usage is TRBV7-2 and J usage is TRBJ2-4; a weak D match, TRBD1 (6 bases). CDR1 SGHTA and CDR2 FQGNSA come from the germline V gene. Trimming removed 2 bases at V and 0 bases at J, with 14 bases between. The CDR3 has 17 residues. The CDR3, as DNA: TGTGCCAGCAGCTTAAACGCCAGGGGAGTAGCCAAAAACATTCAGTACTTC. It yields the protein CASSLNARGVAKNIQYF.

V gene TRBV5-1 combines with J gene TRBJ1-3, with TRBD1 matching 9 bases. Trimming removed 4 bases from V and 7 bases from J; junction bases left unmatched: 6. This CDR3 is 14 amino acids long. CDR1 and CDR2 (germline): SGHRS, YFSETQ. CDR3 nucleotides: TGCGCCAGCAGCGGGACAGGGACGCGGAACACCATATATTTT. Protein product: CASSGTGTRNTIYF.

This clone turned up a few times. The chain is built from TRBV5-1 and TRBJ2-3, with a weak D call TRBD1 (6 bases). The V gene's germline CDR1 is SGHRS and CDR2 YFSETQ. The CDR3 consists of 15 residues. The germline V and J ends were trimmed by 1 base and 1 base, with 10 bases remaining between them. The CDR3 protein is CASSLSGVRTDTQYF. CDR3 sequence (DNA): TGCGCCAGCAGCTTGTCAGGGGTCCGCACAGATACGCAGTATTTT.

There are a few counts of this clone. V and J are TRBV7-9 and TRBJ2-3, with 10 bases fitting TRBD1. Per the germline V gene, CDR1 is SEHNR and CDR2 is FQNEAQ (reference sequence). With V trimmed by 5 bases and J by 2 bases, 7 bases remained unmatched. The CDR3 is 16 amino acids. The CDR3 loop is CASSHPGTGDTDTQYF. The CDR3 nucleotides are TGTGCCAGCAGCCATCCCGGGACAGGGGACACAGATACGCAGTATTTT.

The rearrangement links TRBV9 to TRBJ1-2; a weak D match, TRBD1 (6 bases). Looked up from germline, CDR1 is SGDLS and CDR2 is YYNGEE. V lost 3 bases and J 4 bases, leaving 16 bases between the germline ends. The CDR3 extends over 15 amino acids. The CDR3 loop is CASSGTGTKGYGYTF. The DNA of the CDR3 is TGTGCCAGCAGCGGCACCGGGACAAAAGGCTATGGCTACACCTTC.